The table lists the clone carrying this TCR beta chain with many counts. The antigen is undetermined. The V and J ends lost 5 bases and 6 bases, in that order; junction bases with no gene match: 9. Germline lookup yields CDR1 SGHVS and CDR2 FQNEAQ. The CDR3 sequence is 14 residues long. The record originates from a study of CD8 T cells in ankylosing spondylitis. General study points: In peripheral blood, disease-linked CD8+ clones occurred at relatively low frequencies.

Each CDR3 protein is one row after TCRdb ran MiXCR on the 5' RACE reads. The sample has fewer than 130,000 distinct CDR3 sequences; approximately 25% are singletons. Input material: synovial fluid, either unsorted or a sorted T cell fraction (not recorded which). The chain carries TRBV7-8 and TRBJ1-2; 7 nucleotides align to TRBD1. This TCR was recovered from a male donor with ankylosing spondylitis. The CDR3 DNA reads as TGTGCCAGCAGCCCAACTGGGACAGATGATGGCTACACCTTC. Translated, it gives CASSPTGTDDGYTF.